A single sample is the source of the 20 T cell receptor beta chains below, sequenced in a study of blood T cell repertoires in COVID-19. Assay: immunoSEQ multiplex PCR; the TCRdb copy retains only in-frame clones and omits some. The profile covers roughly 230,000 clones, with about 88% appearing a single time and more than 0.75% taken by the ten largest. Sequenced: peripheral blood. All receptors come from a man aged 35 to 55 with acute or convalescent COVID-19.

The V call is TRBV7-2, the J call TRBJ2-3, with a tentative D call TRBD1 (5 bases). With 1 base removed from V and 3 bases from J, the gap between germline ends came to 14 bases. The CDR3 runs to 16 residues. Germline V gene lookup returns CDR1 SGHTA and CDR2 FQGNSA. The CDR3 is CASSLGGRVRTDTQYF. As DNA, the CDR3 is TGTGCCAGCAGCTTAGGAGGCAGGGTGAGGACAGATACGCAGTATTTT.

J is TRBJ1-1 and V is TRBV19, with no clear D. CDR3 length equals 11 residues. V lost 9 bases, J lost 0 bases, and 5 bases lay in between. Germline CDR1 reads LNHDA; CDR2 reads SQIVND (reference sequence). The chain's CDR3 is CASKMNTEAFF. The CDR3, as DNA: TGTGCCAGCAAAATGAACACTGAAGCTTTCTTT.

This chain links TRBV19 with TRBJ1-2; 8 bases map to TRBD1. J gave up 4 bases and V 7 bases, and 8 bases lay outside the gene matches. Germline V gene sequence: CDR1 LNHDA, CDR2 SQIVND (reference sequence). This CDR3 comprises 14 residues. The CDR3 loop is CASNARQGFYGYTF. The CDR3 bases are TGTGCCAGTAATGCCCGACAGGGGTTCTATGGCTACACCTTC.

The V and J genes are TRBV6-1 and TRBJ1-2; D might be TRBD1 (6 bases). Trimming stripped 2 bases from V and 4 bases from J, with 8 bases between. Per the germline V gene, CDR1 is MNHNS and CDR2 is SASEGT. This CDR3 spans 13 amino acids. The CDR3 coding sequence is TGTGCCAGCAGTGAATCGGACAGCTATGGCTACACCTTC. This translates into CASSESDSYGYTF.

The chain employs TRBV10-1 and TRBJ1-2; tentatively, D is TRBD1 (5 bases). In germline, CDR1 is WNHNN, CDR2 SYGVQD (reference sequence). The CDR3 length is 16 residues. V was clipped by 9 bases and J by 1 base, with 21 bases between them. As DNA, the CDR3 is TGCGCCAGTTACGCCAAGGAGGGGACCGGTAACTATGGCTACACCTTC. As protein: CASYAKEGTGNYGYTF.

The chain carries TRBV10-3 and TRBJ1-1, with D perhaps TRBD1 (6 bases). The ends were cut back, 2 bases at V and 4 bases at J, with 11 bases in the middle. The CDR3 covers 14 residues. Germline V gene data show CDR1 as ENHRY and CDR2 as SYGVKD. The DNA of the CDR3 is TGTGCCATCAGTGAGGGGGGCGCGGGCACTGAAGCTTTCTTT. Translating it yields CAISEGGAGTEAFF.

The J gene is TRBJ2-7, the V gene TRBV10-2; 8 nucleotides line up with TRBD1. V was pared by 10 bases and J by 0 bases, with 5 bases of the junction left unmatched. CDR3 length equals 13 residues. CDR1 and CDR2 (germline): WSHSY, SAAADI. CDR3 nucleotide sequence: TGCGCCATCCTGACAGGGGTCTCCTACGAGCAGTACTTC. Translated: CAILTGVSYEQYF.

V usage is TRBV6-5 and J usage is TRBJ1-2, with TRBD1 as a possible D gene (6 bases). The CDR3 extends over 15 amino acids. V was trimmed by 5 bases and J by 0 bases, leaving 13 bases between them. Germline lookup yields CDR1 MNHEY and CDR2 SVGAGI. The CDR3 DNA follows: TGTGCCAGCAGTAGAGGACAGACTTCTAACTATGGCTACACCTTC. Its protein is CASSRGQTSNYGYTF.

Only a few counts were recorded for this clone. This chain uses TRBV4-3 with TRBJ1-6; D possibly corresponds to TRBD1 (6 bases). V was trimmed by 3 bases and J by 5 bases, leaving 8 bases between them. CDR3 length: 14 amino acids. Germline V gene data show CDR1 as LGHNA and CDR2 as YSLEER. This chain's CDR3 is CASSHEGDNSPLHF. CDR3 nucleotides: TGCGCCAGCAGCCACGAGGGGGATAATTCACCCCTCCACTTT.

This sequence joins TRBV5-1 and TRBJ2-3; 8 nucleotides match TRBD2. Trimming removed 4 bases from V and 4 bases from J; junction bases left unmatched: 8. This CDR3 comprises 15 residues. Germline V gives CDR1 SGHRS, CDR2 YFSETQ. The CDR3 here is CASSLGLVVADTQYF. Here the CDR3 DNA reads TGCGCCAGCAGCCTGGGACTAGTAGTTGCAGATACGCAGTATTTT.

The V call is TRBV5-1, the J call TRBJ2-1, with D possibly TRBD1 on 5 matching bases. Trimming removed 2 bases at V and 7 bases at J, with 7 bases between. CDR3 length equals 12 residues. Germline V gives CDR1 SGHRS, CDR2 YFSETQ. The CDR3 here is CASSFRDNEQFF. DNA of the CDR3: TGCGCCAGCAGCTTCAGGGATAATGAGCAGTTCTTC.

This clone showed up just a few times. The chain recombines TRBV28 with TRBJ1-3; D ambiguous. Germline CDR1 is MDHEN and CDR2 is SYDVKM. This CDR3 spans 14 amino acids. Trimming took off 10 bases at V and 0 bases at J, with 13 bases between the two ends. CDR3: CATNPRSSGNTIYF. CDR3 in DNA: TGTGCCACAAACCCCCGGTCCTCTGGAAACACCATATATTTT.

The V gene is TRBV7-8, the J gene TRBJ2-6, with D maybe TRBD1 (6 bases). Germline V CDR1 and CDR2: SGHVS, FQNEAQ. This CDR3 is 15 amino acids long. The V end was cut by 4 bases, the J end by 1 base, with 8 bases between. The CDR3 bases are TGTGCCAGCAGCTATACAGGGTCTGGGGCCAACGTCCTGACTTTC. Its protein product is CASSYTGSGANVLTF.

V is TRBV7-9 and J is TRBJ1-2; tentative D call: TRBD1 (5 bases). Germline assignment: CDR1 SEHNR and CDR2 FQNEAQ (reference sequence). The CDR3 contains 14 residues. The V gene lost 1 base and the J gene lost 4 bases, with 10 bases spanning the gap. The CDR3 sequence: CASSLGGGLYGYTF. CDR3 DNA sequence: TGTGCCAGCAGCTTAGGCGGGGGACTCTATGGCTACACCTTC.

V usage is TRBV7-2 and J usage is TRBJ2-7, with 12 bases identical to TRBD1. The CDR3 extends over 15 amino acids. Germline V gene lookup returns CDR1 SGHTA and CDR2 FQGNSA. V dropped 4 bases and J dropped 2; count of bases not matched to a gene: 3. Here the CDR3 DNA reads TGTGCCAGCAGCTACGGGACAGGGGGCCCCTACGAGCAGTACTTC. Translation gives CASSYGTGGPYEQYF.

The CDR3 sequence is CASSYDRVSGYTF. The DNA for the CDR3 is TGTGCCAGCAGCTACGACAGGGTCTCCGGCTACACCTTC. This chain joins TRBV7-8 and TRBJ1-2; 7 bases are shared with TRBD1. From germline, CDR1 is SGHVS and CDR2 FQNEAQ. V was pared by 4 bases and J by 8 bases, with 7 bases of the junction left unmatched. CDR3 size: 13 residues.

This clone was detected only once. The rearrangement joins TRBV6-1 to TRBJ2-7; 8 bases map to TRBD1. The germline gives CDR1 MNHNS, CDR2 SASEGT. This CDR3 is built from 15 residues. V lost 3 bases, J lost 5 bases, and 9 bases stayed unmatched. CDR3 region: CASSDRGQGGDEQYF. CDR3 nucleotide sequence: TGTGCCAGCAGTGACCGTGGACAGGGCGGGGACGAGCAGTACTTC.

This chain links TRBV11-3 with TRBJ2-1; TRBD1 might be the D (6 bases). The V gene lost 5 bases and the J gene lost 6 bases, with 17 bases spanning the gap. CDR1 and CDR2 (germline): SGHNT, YENEEA. The CDR3 has 15 amino acids. CDR3 in DNA: TGTGCCAGCAGCCGGACAGCTAATGTCGGCAATGAGCAGTTCTTC. Protein sequence: CASSRTANVGNEQFF.

The V gene is TRBV2, the J gene TRBJ1-5, with 8 bases matching TRBD1. There are 14 residues in the CDR3. CDR1 and CDR2 from the germline V gene are SNHLY and FYNNEI. With V trimmed by 7 bases and J by 6 bases, 8 bases remained unmatched. CDR3 coding DNA: TGTGCCAGCACCCCGGGACAGGTTAGTCAGCCCCAGCATTTT. Translation gives CASTPGQVSQPQHF.

The chain links TRBV29-1 to TRBJ1-1, with D perhaps matching TRBD1 (5 bases). Trimming shortened V by 4 bases and J by 0 bases, and 9 bases separated the two germline ends. The CDR3 is made up of 13 amino acids. The germline CDR1 and CDR2 sequences are SQVTM and ANQGSEA. CDR3 coding DNA: TGCAGCGTTGTAAGGGGATTGAACACTGAAGCTTTCTTT. This codes for CSVVRGLNTEAFF.